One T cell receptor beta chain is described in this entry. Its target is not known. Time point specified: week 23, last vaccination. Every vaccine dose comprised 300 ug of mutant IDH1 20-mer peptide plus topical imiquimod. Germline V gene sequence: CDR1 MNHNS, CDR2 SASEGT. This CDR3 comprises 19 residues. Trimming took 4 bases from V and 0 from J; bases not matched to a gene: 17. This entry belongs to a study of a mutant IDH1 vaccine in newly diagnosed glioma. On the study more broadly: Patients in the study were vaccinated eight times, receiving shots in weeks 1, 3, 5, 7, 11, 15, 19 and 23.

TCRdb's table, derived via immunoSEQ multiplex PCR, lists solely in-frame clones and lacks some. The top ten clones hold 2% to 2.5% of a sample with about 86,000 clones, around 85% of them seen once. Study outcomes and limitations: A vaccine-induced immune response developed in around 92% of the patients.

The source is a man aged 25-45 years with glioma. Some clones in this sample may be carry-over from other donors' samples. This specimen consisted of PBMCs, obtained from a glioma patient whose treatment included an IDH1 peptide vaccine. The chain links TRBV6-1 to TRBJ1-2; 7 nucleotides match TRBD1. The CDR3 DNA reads TGTGCCAGCAGTGGCACAGGGGCTTGGAAATTCGGTCCTAACTATGGCTACACCTTC. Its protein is CASSGTGAWKFGPNYGYTF.